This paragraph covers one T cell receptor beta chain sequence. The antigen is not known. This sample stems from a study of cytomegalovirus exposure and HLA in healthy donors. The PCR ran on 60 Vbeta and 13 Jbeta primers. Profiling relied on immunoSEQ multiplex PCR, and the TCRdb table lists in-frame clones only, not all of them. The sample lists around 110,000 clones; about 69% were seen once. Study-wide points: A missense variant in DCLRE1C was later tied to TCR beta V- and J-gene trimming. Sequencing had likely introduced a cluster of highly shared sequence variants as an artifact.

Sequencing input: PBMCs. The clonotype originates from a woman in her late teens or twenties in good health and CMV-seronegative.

CDR3 sequence reads: CASSSGTGNTGELFF. Here the CDR3 DNA reads TGCGCCAGCAGCTCGGGGACAGGGAACACCGGGGAGCTGTTTTTT. The chain is built from TRBV5-1 and TRBJ2-2; TRBD1 matches at 8 bases. The V and J ends lost 3 bases and 1 base, in that order; junction bases with no gene match: 2. Germline CDR1 SGHRS, CDR2 YFSETQ. The CDR3 runs to 15 residues.